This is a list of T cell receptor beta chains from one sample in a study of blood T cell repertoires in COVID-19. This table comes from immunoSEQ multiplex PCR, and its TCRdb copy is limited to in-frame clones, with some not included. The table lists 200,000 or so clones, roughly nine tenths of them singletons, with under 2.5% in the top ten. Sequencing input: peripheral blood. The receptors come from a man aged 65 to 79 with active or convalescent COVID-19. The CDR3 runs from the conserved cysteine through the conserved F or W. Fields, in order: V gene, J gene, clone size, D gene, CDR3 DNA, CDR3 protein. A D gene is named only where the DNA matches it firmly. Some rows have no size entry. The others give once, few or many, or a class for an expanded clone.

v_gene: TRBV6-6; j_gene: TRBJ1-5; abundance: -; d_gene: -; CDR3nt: TGTGCCACTTCTAGTGGAGGGCAGCCCCAGCATTTT; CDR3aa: CATSSGGQPQHF
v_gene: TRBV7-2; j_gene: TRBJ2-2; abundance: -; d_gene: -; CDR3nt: TGTGCCAGCAGCTTCGGGACAAACACCGGGGAGCTGTTTTTT; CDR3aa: CASSFGTNTGELFF
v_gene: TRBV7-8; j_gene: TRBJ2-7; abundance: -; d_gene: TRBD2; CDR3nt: TGTGCCAGCAGTCGACCGGGACTAGCGGGACAGGAGCAGTACTTC; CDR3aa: CASSRPGLAGQEQYF
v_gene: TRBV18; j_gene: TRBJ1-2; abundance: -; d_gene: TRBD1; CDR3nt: TGTGCCAGCTCGGACCAGGGGGACAACTATGGCTACACCTTC; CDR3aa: CASSDQGDNYGYTF
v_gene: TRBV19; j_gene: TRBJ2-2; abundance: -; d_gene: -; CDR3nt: TGTGCCAGTAGTATATTTTCCGGGGCGCGGGGCACCGGGGAGCTGTTTTTT; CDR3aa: CASSIFSGARGTGELFF
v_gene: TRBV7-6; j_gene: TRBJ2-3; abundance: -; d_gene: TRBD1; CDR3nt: TGTGCCAGCAGCTTCGGGACCAGGGCAGGGGGAGATACGCAGTATTTT; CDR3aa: CASSFGTRAGGDTQYF
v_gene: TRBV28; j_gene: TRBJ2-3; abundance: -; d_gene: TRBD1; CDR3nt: TGTGCCATAGATGGGACAGGATCTTCGACAGATACGCAGTATTTT; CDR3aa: CAIDGTGSSTDTQYF
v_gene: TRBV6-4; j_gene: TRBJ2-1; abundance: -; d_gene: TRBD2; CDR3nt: TGTGCCAGCAGTGTTGGCGGGGGAACCTACAATGAGCAGTTCTTC; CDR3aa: CASSVGGGTYNEQFF
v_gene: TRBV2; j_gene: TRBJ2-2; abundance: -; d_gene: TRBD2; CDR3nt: TGTGCCAGCAATGACCTTCGGGCGGGAGGAACCGGGGAGCTGTTTTTT; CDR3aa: CASNDLRAGGTGELFF
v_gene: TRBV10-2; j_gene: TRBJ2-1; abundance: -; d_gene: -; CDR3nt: TGCGCCAGCAGTGAGATTTCTTTCGGGGAGCAGTTCTTC; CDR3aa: CASSEISFGEQFF
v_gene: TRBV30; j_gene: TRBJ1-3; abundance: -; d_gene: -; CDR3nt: TGTGCCTGGAGTGGCGGTAGCGGAAACACCATATATTTT; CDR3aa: CAWSGGSGNTIYF
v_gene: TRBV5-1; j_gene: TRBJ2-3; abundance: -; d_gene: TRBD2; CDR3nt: TGCGCCAGCAGCTTTGCGGGGGGGCCCACAGATACGCAGTATTTT; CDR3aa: CASSFAGGPTDTQYF
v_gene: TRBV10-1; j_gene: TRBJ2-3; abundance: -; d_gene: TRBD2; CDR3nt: TGCGCCAGCAGCGAGGGACTAGCGGCCACAGATACGCAGTATTTT; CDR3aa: CASSEGLAATDTQYF
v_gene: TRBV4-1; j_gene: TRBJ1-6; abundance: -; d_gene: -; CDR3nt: TGCGCCAGCAGCCAAGAGTATAGCTCCTATAATTCACCCCTCCACTTT; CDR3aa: CASSQEYSSYNSPLHF
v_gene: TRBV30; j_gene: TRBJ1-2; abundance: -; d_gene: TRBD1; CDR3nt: TGTGCCTGGAGTAAACAGGACAGGGGGAAGTGGAATGGCTACACCTTC; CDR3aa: CAWSKQDRGKWNGYTF
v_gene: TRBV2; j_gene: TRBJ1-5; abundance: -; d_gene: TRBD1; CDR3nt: TGTGCCAGCAGCAGGGGGCGGATGATACGAGCCAATCAGCCCCAGCATTTT; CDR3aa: CASSRGRMIRANQPQHF
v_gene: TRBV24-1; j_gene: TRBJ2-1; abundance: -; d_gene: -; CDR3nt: TGTGCCACCAGTGGTGGGAGAGGCACCTACAATGAGCAGTTCTTC; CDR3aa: CATSGGRGTYNEQFF
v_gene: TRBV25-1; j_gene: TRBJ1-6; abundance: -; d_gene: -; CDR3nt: TGTGCCACCGCCAGACAAAATTCACCCCTCCACTTT; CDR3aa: CATARQNSPLHF
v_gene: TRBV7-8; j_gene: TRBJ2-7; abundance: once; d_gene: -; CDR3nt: TGTGCCAGCAGCATCGGACAGACCTACGAGCAGTACTTC; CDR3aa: CASSIGQTYEQYF
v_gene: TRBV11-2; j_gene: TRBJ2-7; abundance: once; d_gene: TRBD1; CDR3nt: TGTGCCAGCAGCTACGGGACAGCCTACGAGCAGTACTTC; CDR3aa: CASSYGTAYEQYF
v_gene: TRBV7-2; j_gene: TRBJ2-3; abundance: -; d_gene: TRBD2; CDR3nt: TGTGCCAGCAGCCAGCGGACTAGCGGGAGTTTAGATACGCAGTATTTT; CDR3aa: CASSQRTSGSLDTQYF
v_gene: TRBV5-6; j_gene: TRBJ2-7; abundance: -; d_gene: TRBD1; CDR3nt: TGTGCCAGCAGCTTGCCAGGGGGAAGCTACGAGCAGTACTTC; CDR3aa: CASSLPGGSYEQYF
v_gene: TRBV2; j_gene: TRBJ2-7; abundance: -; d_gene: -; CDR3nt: TGTGCCAGCCTCTGGTGGGAAACGGGGACTCTGTTCTTC; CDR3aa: CASLWWETGTLFF
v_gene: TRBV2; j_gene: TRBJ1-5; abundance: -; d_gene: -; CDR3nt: TGTGCCAGCAGTGCATTAACAGGGATTCAGCCCCAGCATTTT; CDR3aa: CASSALTGIQPQHF
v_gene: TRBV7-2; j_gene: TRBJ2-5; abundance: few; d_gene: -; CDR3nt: TGTGCCAGCAGCATAACTAGCATCCAAGAGACCCAGTACTTC; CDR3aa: CASSITSIQETQYF
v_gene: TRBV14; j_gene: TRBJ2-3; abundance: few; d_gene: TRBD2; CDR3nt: TGTGCCAGCAGCCAAGGGTTAGCGGGAGAAACGCAGTATTTT; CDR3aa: CASSQGLAGETQYF
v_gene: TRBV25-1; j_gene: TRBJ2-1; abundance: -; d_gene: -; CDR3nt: TGTGCCAGCAGTTCACTAGCAGAAACCTACAATGAGCAGTTCTTC; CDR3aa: CASSSLAETYNEQFF
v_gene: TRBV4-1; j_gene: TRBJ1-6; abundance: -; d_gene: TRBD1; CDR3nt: TGCGCCAGCAGCCAGTTCCGGGACAGGGGCGCGGGATATAATTCACCCCTCCACTTT; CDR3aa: CASSQFRDRGAGYNSPLHF
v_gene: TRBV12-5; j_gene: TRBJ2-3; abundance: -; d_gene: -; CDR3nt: TGTGCTAGTGGTTTGGTACTAGTCTGCCCAGATACGCAGTATTTT; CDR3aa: CASGLVLVCPDTQYF
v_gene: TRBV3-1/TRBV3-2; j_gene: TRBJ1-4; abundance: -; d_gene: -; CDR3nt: TGTGCCAGCAGCCAGGGGGCAGCAACTAATGAAAAACTGTTTTTT; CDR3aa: CASSQGAATNEKLFF
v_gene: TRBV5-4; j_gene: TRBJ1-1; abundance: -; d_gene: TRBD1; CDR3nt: TGTGCCAGCAGCTTCTACAGGGGGCAGGGCACTGAAGCTTTCTTT; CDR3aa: CASSFYRGQGTEAFF
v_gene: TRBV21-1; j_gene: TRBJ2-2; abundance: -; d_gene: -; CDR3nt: TGTGCCAGAGCCGGGACAGTAGGGAGCGGGGAGCTGTTTTTT; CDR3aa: CARAGTVGSGELFF
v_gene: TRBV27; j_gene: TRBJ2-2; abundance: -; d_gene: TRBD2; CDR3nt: TGTGCCAGCAGTTCGGGACTAGCGGGAGGTTATAACACCGGGGAGCTGTTTTTT; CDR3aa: CASSSGLAGGYNTGELFF
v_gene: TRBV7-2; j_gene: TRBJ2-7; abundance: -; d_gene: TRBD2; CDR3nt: TGTGCCAGCAGCCCGACGGGGGGGCCCTACGAGCAGTACTTC; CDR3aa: CASSPTGGPYEQYF
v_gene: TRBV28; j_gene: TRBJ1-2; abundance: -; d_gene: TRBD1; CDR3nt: TGTGCCAGCAGACTCAGCGGGACAGGGGGAGGAGGCTACACCTTC; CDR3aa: CASRLSGTGGGGYTF
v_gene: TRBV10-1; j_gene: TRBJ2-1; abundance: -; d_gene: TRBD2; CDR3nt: TGCGCCAGCAGTGACCTCGGACTAGCGGGCCACCACAATGAGCAGTTCTTC; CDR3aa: CASSDLGLAGHHNEQFF
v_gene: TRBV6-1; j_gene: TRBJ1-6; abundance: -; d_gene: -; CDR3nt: TGTGCCAGCAGTGAAGCTTTAGCGGTTTCACCCCTCCACTTT; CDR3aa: CASSEALAVSPLHF
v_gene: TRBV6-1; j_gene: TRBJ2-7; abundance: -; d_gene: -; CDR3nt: TGTGCCAGCAGTGAATTGTCAGGGGCCTCCTACGAGCAGTACTTC; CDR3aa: CASSELSGASYEQYF
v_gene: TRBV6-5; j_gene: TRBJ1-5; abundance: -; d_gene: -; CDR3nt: TGTGCCAGCAGGGGAGGATATAGCAATCAGCCCCAGCATTTT; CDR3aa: CASRGGYSNQPQHF
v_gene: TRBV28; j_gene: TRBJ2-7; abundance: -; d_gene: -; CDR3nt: TGTGCCAGCAGTTTCTCCCCCCACGAGCAGTACTTC; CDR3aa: CASSFSPHEQYF
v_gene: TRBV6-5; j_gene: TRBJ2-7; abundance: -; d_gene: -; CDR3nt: TGTGCCAGCAGAAGGCAGGTGTCCCACGAGCAGTACTTC; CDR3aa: CASRRQVSHEQYF
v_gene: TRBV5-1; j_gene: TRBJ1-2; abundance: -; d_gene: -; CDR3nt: TGCGCCAGCAGCTTGGACGGGGTATTGGGCTACACCTTC; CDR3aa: CASSLDGVLGYTF
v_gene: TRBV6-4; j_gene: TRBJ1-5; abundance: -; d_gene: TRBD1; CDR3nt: TGTGCCAGCAGTGCCTCCTTCTGGACAGGGGGAGCTACTTATAGCAATCAGCCCCAGCATTTT; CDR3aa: CASSASFWTGGATYSNQPQHF
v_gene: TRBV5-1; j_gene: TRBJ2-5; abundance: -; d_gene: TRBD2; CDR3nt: TGCGCCAGCAGCCTATGGGGGGGGGAGACCCAGTACTTC; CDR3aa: CASSLWGGETQYF
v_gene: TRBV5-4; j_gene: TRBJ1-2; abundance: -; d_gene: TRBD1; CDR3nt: TGTGCCAGCAGGGTCGGGGACAGAAGTAACTATGGCTACACCTTC; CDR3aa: CASRVGDRSNYGYTF
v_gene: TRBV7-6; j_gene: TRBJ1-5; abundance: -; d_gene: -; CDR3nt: TGTGCCAGCAGCTTAGTTGAACATAGCAATCAGCCCCAGCATTTT; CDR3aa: CASSLVEHSNQPQHF
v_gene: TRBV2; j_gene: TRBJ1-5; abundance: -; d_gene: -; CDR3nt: TGTGCCAGCTCGGATCCAACAGGGAGCTATAGCAATCAGCCCCAGCATTTT; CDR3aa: CASSDPTGSYSNQPQHF
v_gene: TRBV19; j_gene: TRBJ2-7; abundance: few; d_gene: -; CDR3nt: TGTGCCACCTCACAAGGGGGGGGCGACGAGCAGTACTTC; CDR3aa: CATSQGGGDEQYF
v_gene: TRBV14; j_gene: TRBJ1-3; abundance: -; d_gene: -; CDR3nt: TGTGCCAGCAGCCAAGTCAACTCTGGAAACACCATATATTTT; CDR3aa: CASSQVNSGNTIYF
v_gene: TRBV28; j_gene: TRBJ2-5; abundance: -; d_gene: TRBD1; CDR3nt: TGTGCCAGCAGTTTCCCCAGGGACAGGGGTGATGAGACCCAGTACTTC; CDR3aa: CASSFPRDRGDETQYF
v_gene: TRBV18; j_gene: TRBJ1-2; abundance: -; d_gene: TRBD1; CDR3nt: TGTGCCAGCTCACCACAGGGGGCTAGCGGCTACACCTTC; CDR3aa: CASSPQGASGYTF
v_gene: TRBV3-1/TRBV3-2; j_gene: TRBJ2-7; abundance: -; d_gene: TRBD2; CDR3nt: TGTGCCAGCAGCCGGGCTAGCGGGAGTATTAACGAGCAGTACTTC; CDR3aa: CASSRASGSINEQYF
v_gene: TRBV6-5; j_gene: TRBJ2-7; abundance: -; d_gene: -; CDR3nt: TGTGCCAGCAGTCAGGCGGGAACGTCCTACGAGCAGTACTTC; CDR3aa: CASSQAGTSYEQYF
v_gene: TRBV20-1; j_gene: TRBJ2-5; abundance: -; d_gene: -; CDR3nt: TGCAGTGCTGGCACGAAAGAGACCCAGTACTTC; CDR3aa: CSAGTKETQYF
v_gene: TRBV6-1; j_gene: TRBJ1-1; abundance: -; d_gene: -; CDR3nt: TGTGCCAGCAGTGAAGACGGTAGCACTGAAGCTTTCTTT; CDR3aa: CASSEDGSTEAFF
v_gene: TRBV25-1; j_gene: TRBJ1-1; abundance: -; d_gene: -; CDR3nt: TGTGCCAGCGGAGCTAACACTGAAGCTTTCTTT; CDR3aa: CASGANTEAFF
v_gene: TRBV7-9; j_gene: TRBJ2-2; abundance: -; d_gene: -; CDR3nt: TGTGCCAGCAGCTTCGGCCCCGGCGGCGGGGAGCTGTTTTTT; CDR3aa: CASSFGPGGGELFF